The rows below give T cell receptor beta chains drawn from one sample of a study of T-cell reconstitution after alpha-beta-depleted transplantation in children. TCRdb re-analysed the PCR reads in MiXCR, keeping a single row per CDR3 protein. The data contain 200,000 to 300,000 distinct CDR3 sequences, under 9.5% of them singletons. This material consisted of PBMCs, mostly from graft donor cells, taken 180 days after TCRalphabeta/CD19-depleted stem cell transplant. These receptor sequences come from a male patient younger than 18 who had a stem cell transplant for acute lymphoblastic leukemia, so the T cells may come from the graft donor. CDR3s include the opening cysteine and the closing phenylalanine or tryptophan. A D gene is named only where the DNA matches it firmly. Expanded clones are given a class, and other clones once, few, many or no size at all.

TRBV5-1,TRBJ2-7,TRBD2,.,TGCGCCAGCAGCTCTACGACTAGCGGGAACTACGAGCAGTACTTC,CASSSTTSGNYEQYF
TRBV12-3/TRBV12-4,TRBJ1-5,.,many,TGTGCCAGCAGTCCCCGGGGGCATCAGCCCCAGCATTTT,CASSPRGHQPQHF
TRBV3-1,TRBJ1-6,.,many,TGTGCCAGCAGCCAGGGCATAGGATTAGGTGGTTCACCCCTCCACTTT,CASSQGIGLGGSPLHF
TRBV25-1,TRBJ2-7,.,.,TGTGCCAGCAGTGCATCATGGGAGCAGTACTTC,CASSASWEQYF
TRBV20-1,TRBJ2-5,.,many,TGCAGTGCTAGAGCTCTGGGGGAGACCCAGTACTTC,CSARALGETQYF
TRBV20-1,TRBJ1-3,TRBD1,many,TGCAGTGCTAGAGGTGGGGACAGGGGGCGCAGGAGCGGAAACACCATATATTTT,CSARGGDRGRRSGNTIYF
TRBV28,TRBJ2-5,.,many,TGTGCCAGCCGTAAACCTCCTACCGAGACCCAGTACTTC,CASRKPPTETQYF
TRBV7-9,TRBJ2-7,.,many,TGTGCCAGCAGCTTAAGGATGGGCCTCGAGCAGTACTTC,CASSLRMGLEQYF
TRBV2,TRBJ2-2,TRBD2,few,TGTGCCAGCAGTCTAGGACTAGCGACGTCCGGGGAGCTGTTTTTT,CASSLGLATSGELFF
TRBV6-5,TRBJ2-3,TRBD2,many,TGTGCCAGCAGTTGGACGACTAGCGGTACTTGGGTAGATACGCAGTATTTT,CASSWTTSGTWVDTQYF
TRBV29-1,TRBJ2-7,.,many,TGCAGCGTTCCCGGGCCATCCCACGAGCAGTACTTC,CSVPGPSHEQYF
TRBV4-1,TRBJ1-1,TRBD1,many,TGCGCCAGCAGCCACCCACAGGGGTCGACTGAAGCTTTCTTT,CASSHPQGSTEAFF
TRBV5-1,TRBJ2-3,TRBD2,many,TGCGCCAGCAGCCCGGGACTAGCGGAACCCCGGTGGGCAGATACGCAGTATTTT,CASSPGLAEPRWADTQYF
TRBV7-2,TRBJ2-7,TRBD2,many,TGTGCCAGCAGCTCGGGACTAGCGGGACAGGTGCAGTACTTC,CASSSGLAGQVQYF
TRBV29-1,TRBJ2-7,.,many,TGCAGCGTTTCCCCCAGGGAGCCCTACGAGCAGTACTTC,CSVSPREPYEQYF
TRBV29-1,TRBJ2-5,TRBD2,many,TGCAGCGTTGGAAGTAGCGGGAGTTGGACCCAGTACTTC,CSVGSSGSWTQYF
TRBV5-1,TRBJ1-5,TRBD1,many,TGCGCCAGCAGCCCGTACCCGAAAGGGGGCAAAGGCAATCAGCCCCAGCATTTT,CASSPYPKGGKGNQPQHF
TRBV4-2,TRBJ2-1,.,many,TGTGCCAGCAGCCAAGGTGGTGGATTGTTCTTC,CASSQGGGLFF
TRBV29-1,TRBJ1-5,.,few,TGCAGCGTGGGCAGGGTGGGACAGCCCCAGCATTTT,CSVGRVGQPQHF
TRBV3-1,TRBJ2-2,TRBD1,many,TGTGCCAGCAGCCAAGGTCGGGGACAGGGGACCGGGGAGCTGTTTTTT,CASSQGRGQGTGELFF
TRBV18,TRBJ2-7,.,many,TGTGCCAGCTCACCACCGCGGACGTCAACCTACGAGCAGTACTTC,CASSPPRTSTYEQYF
TRBV29-1,TRBJ2-5,TRBD2,many,TGCAGCGTTCAGGGAGGGGAGACCCAGTACTTC,CSVQGGETQYF
TRBV5-1,TRBJ2-2,TRBD2,many,TGCGCCAGCTTGTCGGGACTAGGAGGAGGGGAGCTGTTTTTT,CASLSGLGGGELFF
TRBV5-1,TRBJ2-7,.,many,TGCGCCAGCAGCCCTTGGGTGGCCGGCGAGCAGTACTTC,CASSPWVAGEQYF
TRBV20-1,TRBJ2-7,.,few,TGCAGTGCTGTTGGACAGTGGAGCTCCTACGAGCAGTACTTC,CSAVGQWSSYEQYF
TRBV20-1,TRBJ2-4,.,many,TGCAGTGCCCGGGTCAGGGCCAAAAACATTCAGTACTTC,CSARVRAKNIQYF